The 24 T cell receptor beta chains below all came from one sample that was sequenced in a study of PD-1 blockade in classical Hodgkin lymphoma. The time point: cycle 4 day 1 (C4D1), after more than five weeks of nivolumab. Each patient experienced a relapse that followed autologous stem cell transplantation, and brentuximab vedotin exposure varied. Generated by immunoSEQ multiplex PCR, the TCRdb table keeps only in-frame clones and is missing some. The data show approximately 52,000 clones, approximately 86% seen once. This material consisted of peripheral blood mononuclear cells (PBMCs), taken before the fourth cycle of nivolumab. These receptors came from a human donor with classical Hodgkin lymphoma.

This clone came up a few times. The rearrangement links TRBV5-1 to TRBJ2-7; maybe TRBD1 (5 bases). Trimming stripped 3 bases from V and 2 bases from J, with 12 bases between. This CDR3 is built from 14 residues. Germline V lookup: CDR1 SGHRS, CDR2 YFSETQ. CDR3 residues: CASSSGWGTYEQYF. As DNA, the CDR3 is TGCGCCAGCAGCTCTGGTTGGGGCACCTACGAGCAGTACTTC.

The J gene is TRBJ1-2, the V gene TRBV29-1, with D possibly TRBD1 on 6 matching bases. The CDR3 covers 13 residues. The V gene lost 0 bases and the J gene lost 3 bases, with 8 bases spanning the gap. Germline assignment: CDR1 SQVTM and CDR2 ANQGSEA. The CDR3 sequence is CSVEDRGYYGYTF. Here the CDR3 DNA reads TGCAGCGTTGAAGACAGGGGTTACTATGGCTACACCTTC.

The V gene is TRBV5-1, the J gene TRBJ2-2; no clear D. Germline CDR1 is SGHRS and CDR2 is YFSETQ. The CDR3 loop spans 14 amino acids. V was shortened by 3 bases and J by 1 base, with 7 bases between the two germline ends. The CDR3 here is CASSSAGNTGELFF. CDR3 coding DNA: TGCGCCAGCAGCTCAGCCGGGAACACCGGGGAGCTGTTTTTT.

This clone was observed a handful of times. The chain employs TRBV28 and TRBJ1-5; the D is unclear. The CDR3 is made up of 10 amino acids. V was pared by 4 bases and J by 9 bases, with 4 bases between. Germline CDR1 MDHEN, CDR2 SYDVKM. The CDR3 reads CASSSGPQHF. The CDR3 nucleotides read TGTGCCAGCAGTTCAGGGCCCCAGCATTTT.

The genes are TRBV5-1 and TRBJ2-7, with TRBD2 matching over 7 bases. Germline loops: CDR1 SGHRS, CDR2 YFSETQ. The CDR3 spans 14 residues. The V segment lost 4 bases and the J segment 6 bases; nucleotides outside the gene matches: 10. In DNA, the CDR3 is TGCGCCAGCAGCCGAGGACTAGACGGGGCCGAGCAGTACTTC. Translation: CASSRGLDGAEQYF.

This sequence joins TRBV18 and TRBJ1-1; no reliable D call. This CDR3 is built from 16 residues. Germline V CDR1 and CDR2: KGHSH, LQKENI. V gave up 6 bases and J gave up 1 base, with 18 bases separating them. The DNA for the CDR3 is TGTGCCAGCTCCCTTAGGGAGGCTGGCCCGAACACTGAAGCTTTCTTT. Translation: CASSLREAGPNTEAFF.

V gene TRBV6-1 combines with J gene TRBJ2-3, with unresolved D. V was shortened by 8 bases and J by 1 base, with 16 bases between the two germline ends. Per the germline V gene, CDR1 is MNHNS and CDR2 is SASEGT. This CDR3 contains 15 residues. The CDR3 region is CASVSGWAGTDTQYF. CDR3 in DNA: TGTGCCAGCGTATCTGGGTGGGCCGGCACAGATACGCAGTATTTT.

The chain uses TRBV7-9 and TRBJ2-3, with TRBD2 identical over 15 bases. Unmatched junction bases numbered 5, after V lost 4 bases and J lost 0 bases. From germline, CDR1 is SEHNR and CDR2 FQNEAQ (reference sequence). This CDR3 has 18 amino acids. DNA of the CDR3: TGTGCCAGCAGCTCCGGGACTAGCGGGGGGATTAGCACAGATACGCAGTATTTT. This sequence encodes CASSSGTSGGISTDTQYF.

The V and J genes are TRBV27 and TRBJ2-1; 9 bases are a match to TRBD2. The germline CDR1 and CDR2 sequences are MNHEY and SMNVEV (reference sequence). Unmatched junction bases numbered 9, after V lost 5 bases and J lost 7 bases. This CDR3 spans 15 amino acids. The CDR3 spells CASSPRLAGSNEQFF. The DNA of the CDR3 is TGTGCCAGCAGTCCCCGGCTAGCGGGATCTAATGAGCAGTTCTTC.

This chain links TRBV28 with TRBJ2-5; D is perhaps TRBD1 (7 bases). Germline V CDR1 and CDR2: MDHEN, SYDVKM. V lost 5 bases, J lost 2 bases, and 15 bases lay in between. The CDR3 spans 15 residues. The DNA of the CDR3 is TGTGCCAGCAGTCCCCACAGGGGAGGACAAGAGACCCAGTACTTC. This translates into CASSPHRGGQETQYF. The full variable domain, in which reference TRBV28 and TRBJ2-5 provide the parts outside the CDR3, is DVKVTQSSRYLVKRTGEKVFLECVQDMDHENMFWYRQDPGLGLRLIYFSYDVKMKEKGDIPEGYSVSREKKERFSLILESASTNQTSMYLCASSPHRGGQETQYFGPGTRLLVL.

The chain employs TRBV4-2 and TRBJ1-2; D not resolved. Germline V gene lookup returns CDR1 LGHNA and CDR2 YNFKEQ. V lost 1 base and J 1 base, leaving 10 bases between the germline ends. This CDR3 has 15 residues. This chain's CDR3 is CASSQGWEDNYGYTF. CDR3 nucleotide sequence: TGTGCCAGCAGCCAAGGATGGGAGGATAACTATGGCTACACCTTC.

By share, this clone counts as medium-sized. This CDR3 reads CASTPRDTDTQYF. The CDR3 region has the DNA TGTGCCAGCACCCCGAGAGACACAGATACGCAGTATTTT. The chain recombines TRBV5-6 with TRBJ2-3, with unresolved D. CDR3 length: 13 amino acids. Per the germline V gene, CDR1 is SGHDT and CDR2 is YYEEEE. Trimming shortened V by 6 bases and J by 2 bases, and 10 bases separated the two germline ends. Together with reference TRBV5-6 and TRBJ2-3, the CDR3 gives the full variable domain: DAGVTQSPTHLIKTRGQQVTLRCSPKSGHDTVSWYQQALGQGPQFIFQYYEEEERQRGNFPDRFSGHQFPNYSSELNVNALLLGDSALYLCASTPRDTDTQYFGPGTRLTVL.

The J gene is TRBJ1-1, the V gene TRBV19, with D possibly TRBD1 on 5 matching bases. V gave up 8 bases and J gave up 4 bases, with 11 bases separating them. The germline V gene has CDR1 LNHDA and CDR2 SQIVND (reference sequence). The CDR3 is 12 amino acids. CDR3 nucleotide sequence: TGTGCCAGTTCCGGGGGTGGCACTGAAGCTTTCTTT. As protein: CASSGGGTEAFF.

This clone was detected only once. This chain links TRBV28 with TRBJ2-5; TRBD2 might be the D (5 bases). Germline V gene data show CDR1 as MDHEN and CDR2 as SYDVKM. The CDR3 spans 13 residues. Trimming took off 2 bases at V and 3 bases at J, with 7 bases between the two ends. The CDR3 bases are TGTGCCAGCAGTTTAGGAGGTAAAGAGACCCAGTACTTC. This encodes CASSLGGKETQYF.

A single count supports this clone. The chain carries TRBV29-1 and TRBJ2-3; 10 nucleotides align to TRBD2. Germline loops: CDR1 SQVTM, CDR2 ANQGSEA. The trim removed 3 bases at V and 4 bases at J, leaving 4 bases unmatched. The CDR3 loop spans 14 amino acids. The CDR3 DNA follows: TGCAGCGTTGAGACTAGCGGGTATCCAGATACGCAGTATTTT. This encodes CSVETSGYPDTQYF.

The V and J genes are TRBV15 and TRBJ2-7, with D possibly TRBD1 on 5 matching bases. V shed 0 bases and J shed 0 bases, with 12 bases lying between them. Germline CDR1 LNHNV, CDR2 YYDKDF (reference sequence). The length of the CDR3 is 16 residues. This CDR3 reads CATSRDTDRYSYEQYF. In nucleotides, the CDR3 is TGTGCCACCAGCAGAGATACCGACAGATACTCCTACGAGCAGTACTTC.

V gene TRBV13 combines with J gene TRBJ2-2; the match to TRBD2 covers 14 bases. With V trimmed by 5 bases and J by 4 bases, 15 bases remained unmatched. The CDR3 totals 20 residues. Germline V gene lookup returns CDR1 PRHDT and CDR2 FYEKMQ (reference sequence). The CDR3 protein is CASSARGLAGDGATTGELFF. In DNA, the CDR3 is TGTGCCAGCAGCGCACGGGGACTAGCGGGAGATGGGGCGACCACCGGGGAGCTGTTTTTT. Combining the CDR3 with reference TRBV13 and TRBJ2-2 gives the whole variable domain AAGVIQSPRHLIKEKRETATLKCYPIPRHDTVYWYQQGPGQDPQFLISFYEKMQSDKGSIPDRFSAQQFSDYHSELNMSSLELGDSALYFCASSARGLAGDGATTGELFFGEGSRLTVL.

J is TRBJ2-7 and V is TRBV6-1, with TRBD1 matching over 7 bases. Germline CDR1 is MNHNS and CDR2 is SASEGT. This CDR3 contains 15 residues. The V segment lost 1 base and the J segment 5 bases; nucleotides outside the gene matches: 8. Written as DNA, the CDR3 is TGTGCCAGCAGTGAAGTGTGGGGACAGAGGGACGAGCAGTACTTC. Its protein product is CASSEVWGQRDEQYF.

V and J are TRBV7-9 and TRBJ1-1, with D uncertain. Germline V gene sequence: CDR1 SEHNR, CDR2 FQNEAQ (reference sequence). The CDR3 length is 13 residues. V was clipped by 1 base and J by 1 base, with 4 bases between them. CDR3 amino acids: CASSLEGNTEAFF. CDR3 DNA: TGTGCCAGCAGCTTAGAGGGGAACACTGAAGCTTTCTTT.

The V call is TRBV6-1, the J call TRBJ2-7, with D perhaps assigned TRBD1 or TRBD2 (5 bases each). V was trimmed by 0 bases and J by 3 bases, leaving 12 bases between them. The V gene's germline CDR1 is MNHNS and CDR2 SASEGT. This CDR3 region has 15 residues. The CDR3 loop reads CASSEAGWGFYEQYF. The CDR3, as DNA: TGTGCCAGCAGTGAAGCAGGTTGGGGGTTCTACGAGCAGTACTTC.

The CDR3 loop reads CASSSGDATYEQYF. The CDR3 DNA is TGTGCCAGCAGTTCCGGGGATGCCACCTACGAGCAGTACTTC. This rearrangement joins TRBV6-5 to TRBJ2-7; a weak D match, TRBD2 (5 bases). Between the trimmed V and J ends, which lost 4 bases and 2 bases, there was a span of 12 bases. This CDR3 comprises 14 residues. Germline values: CDR1 MNHEY, CDR2 SVGAGI.

The chain recombines TRBV5-6 with TRBJ2-5, with TRBD1 as a possible D gene (5 bases). The CDR3 covers 13 residues. Trimming shortened V by 5 bases and J by 5 bases, and 13 bases separated the two germline ends. The germline gives CDR1 SGHDT, CDR2 YYEEEE. As DNA, the CDR3 is TGTGCCAGCAGTCAGGGAATCATGGAGACCCAGTACTTC. It codes for CASSQGIMETQYF.

The chain combines TRBV6-5 with TRBJ2-7; D is possibly TRBD2 (5 bases). The length of the CDR3 is 15 residues. Trimming removed 2 bases at V and 0 bases at J, with 11 bases between. The germline CDR1 and CDR2 sequences are MNHEY and SVGAGI. CDR3 amino acids: CASSYGRGSSYEQYF. As DNA, the CDR3 is TGTGCCAGCAGTTACGGGCGAGGGAGCTCCTACGAGCAGTACTTC.

This clone was picked up one time. The chain joins TRBV21-1 to TRBJ2-7; the listed D gene, TRBD1, was not tested against the DNA. TRBV21-1 is labeled a pseudogene. The CDR3 is 16 residues long. The CDR3 protein is CASSNETRQGSGEQYF. DNA of the CDR3: TGTGCCAGCAGCAACGAGACAAGACAGGGGTCAGGCGAGCAGTACTTC.